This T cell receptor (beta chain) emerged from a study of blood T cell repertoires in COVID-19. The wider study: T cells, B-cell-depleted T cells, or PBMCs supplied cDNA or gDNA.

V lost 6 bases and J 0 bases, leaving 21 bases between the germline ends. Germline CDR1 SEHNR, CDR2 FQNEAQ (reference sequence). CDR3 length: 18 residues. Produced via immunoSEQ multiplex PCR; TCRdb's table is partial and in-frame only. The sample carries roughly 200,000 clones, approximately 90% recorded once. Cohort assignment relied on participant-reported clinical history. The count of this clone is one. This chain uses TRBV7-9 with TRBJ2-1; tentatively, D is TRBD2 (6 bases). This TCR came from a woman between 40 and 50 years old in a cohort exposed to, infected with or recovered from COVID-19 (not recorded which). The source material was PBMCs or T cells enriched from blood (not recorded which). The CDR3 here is CASSRTGERASSYNEQFF. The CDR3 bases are TGTGCCAGCAGTCGAACCGGCGAGCGGGCAAGCTCCTACAATGAGCAGTTCTTC.